Listed below are T cell receptor beta chains from one sample, sequenced in a study of blood T cell repertoires in COVID-19. Sequencing used immunoSEQ multiplex PCR; TCRdb keeps in-frame clones, though not all of them. The repertoire has 35,000 to 55,000 clones, about nine tenths of them found once; the top ten carry 13% to 15%. The sequencing sample was made of peripheral blood. The receptors derive from a human donor in a cohort sampled during active COVID-19. CDR3s include the opening cysteine and the closing phenylalanine or tryptophan. A D gene is named only where the DNA matches it firmly. Clone size is given for some rows only: seen once, a few or many times, or a class if the clone is expanded.

NA	TRBV2	TRBJ1-2	NA	CASSGTEAYGYTF	TGTGCCAGCAGTGGAACCGAGGCCTATGGCTACACCTTC
NA	TRBV5-1	TRBJ1-1	NA	CASSFGQFKANTEAFF	TGCGCCAGCAGTTTCGGACAGTTTAAGGCGAACACTGAAGCTTTCTTT
TRBD2	TRBV7-2	TRBJ2-7	NA	CASTGTSGPYEQYF	TGTGCCTCTACTGGGACTAGCGGCCCCTACGAGCAGTACTTC
NA	TRBV6-5	TRBJ1-4	NA	CASSWRGPANEKLFF	TGTGCCAGCAGTTGGCGGGGGCCGGCTAATGAAAAACTGTTTTTT
NA	TRBV5-1	TRBJ1-1	NA	CASSPFSGENTEAFF	TGCGCCAGCAGCCCCTTTAGCGGGGAGAACACTGAAGCTTTCTTT
NA	TRBV7-2	TRBJ2-1	NA	CASSLESDEQFF	TGTGCCAGCAGTCTTGAGTCTGATGAGCAGTTCTTC
NA	TRBV7-2	TRBJ2-1	NA	CASSRQDEQFF	TGTGCCAGCAGCCGGCAGGATGAGCAGTTCTTC
NA	TRBV27	TRBJ2-7	once	CASSLGLATTYEQYF	TGTGCCAGCAGTTTAGGGCTGGCAACGACCTACGAGCAGTACTTC
TRBD2	TRBV6-5	TRBJ2-5	NA	CASRGLARQETQYF	TGTGCCAGCAGGGGACTAGCGAGACAAGAGACCCAGTACTTC
NA	TRBV5-6	TRBJ1-3	NA	CASSSFGVGNTIYF	TGTGCCAGCTCCTCTTTCGGGGTGGGAAACACCATATATTTT
NA	TRBV9	TRBJ1-2	NA	CASSYLPGLDGYTF	TGTGCCAGCAGCTATCTACCAGGGTTGGACGGCTACACCTTC
TRBD2	TRBV4-3	TRBJ2-5	NA	CASSLRGGRETQYF	TGCGCCAGCAGCCTACGCGGGGGGAGGGAGACCCAGTACTTC
TRBD2	TRBV7-3	TRBJ2-1	NA	CASSSPPGTSGGADEQFF	TGTGCCAGCAGCTCACCTCCCGGGACTAGCGGGGGGGCTGATGAGCAGTTCTTC
TRBD2	TRBV9	TRBJ2-1	NA	CASSSLGLAGAPVLFF	TGTGCCAGCAGCTCCCTCGGATTAGCGGGGGCCCCCGTCCTTTTCTTC
NA	TRBV19	TRBJ2-6	once	CASSMTGVSGANVLTF	TGTGCCAGTAGTATGACGGGGGTCTCTGGGGCCAACGTCCTGACTTTC
TRBD2	TRBV5-1	TRBJ2-3	NA	CASSPGGVTSTDTQYF	TGCGCCAGCAGCCCGGGAGGGGTCACTAGCACAGATACGCAGTATTTT
NA	TRBV5-1	TRBJ1-1	once	CASSLGGDTEAFF	TGCGCCAGCAGCTTGGGGGGAGACACTGAAGCTTTCTTT
NA	TRBV9	TRBJ2-3	NA	CASSVVSGATDTQYF	TGTGCCAGCAGCGTAGTGTCTGGAGCCACAGATACGCAGTATTTT
TRBD1	TRBV28	TRBJ1-5	few	CASSLGTGGRQPQHF	TGTGCCAGCAGTCTAGGGACAGGGGGACGTCAGCCCCAGCATTTT
TRBD2	TRBV7-9	TRBJ2-1	few	CASSLGATSGVYNEQFF	TGTGCCAGCAGCTTAGGAGCCACTAGCGGGGTTTACAATGAGCAGTTCTTC
NA	TRBV7-2	TRBJ1-4	NA	CASSSAGEKLFF	TGTGCCAGCAGCTCGGCGGGGGAAAAACTGTTTTTT
NA	TRBV19	TRBJ1-6	NA	CASHSLWAGRGSPLHF	TGTGCCAGCCATTCCTTATGGGCAGGCCGTGGTTCACCCCTCCACTTT
TRBD1	TRBV11-2	TRBJ1-1	NA	CASSLQGAGTEAFF	TGTGCCAGCAGCTTACAGGGGGCCGGGACTGAAGCTTTCTTT
NA	TRBV7-9	TRBJ2-7	NA	CASSAGPSYEQYF	TGTGCCAGCAGCGCGGGACCGTCCTACGAGCAGTACTTC
NA	TRBV6-5	TRBJ1-1	NA	CASSPPFGVEAFF	TGTGCCAGCAGTCCCCCGTTCGGGGTTGAAGCTTTCTTT
TRBD2	TRBV20-1	TRBJ2-4	NA	CSASVGGGKNIQYF	TGCAGTGCTAGTGTGGGCGGGGGTAAAAACATTCAGTACTTC
TRBD1	TRBV6-5	TRBJ1-4	NA	CASSYTGGPNEKLFF	TGTGCCAGCAGTTACACAGGGGGCCCTAATGAAAAACTGTTTTTT
TRBD2	TRBV7-2	TRBJ2-3	NA	CASSGRAGLGDTQYF	TGTGCCAGCAGCGGTCGAGCGGGGTTGGGAGATACGCAGTATTTT
NA	TRBV9	TRBJ2-5	NA	CASSPSPGLKETQYF	TGTGCCAGCAGCCCTAGCCCCGGTCTTAAAGAGACCCAGTACTTC
NA	TRBV27	TRBJ1-3	once	CAIKGNTIYF	TGTGCCATCAAAGGAAACACCATATATTTT
NA	TRBV12-3/TRBV12-4	TRBJ1-6	NA	CASSLSGVSPLHF	TGTGCCAGCAGTTTATCGGGGGTATCACCCCTCCACTTT
NA	TRBV19	TRBJ2-1	NA	CASSTGRLYNEQFF	TGTGCCAGCTCTACAGGAAGGCTCTACAATGAGCAGTTCTTC
TRBD1	TRBV19	TRBJ1-2	NA	CASWEGTDPNYGYTF	TGTGCCAGTTGGGAAGGGACAGATCCTAACTATGGCTACACCTTC
NA	TRBV18	TRBJ2-6	once	CASSRSGLGSGANVLTF	TGTGCCAGCTCACGGTCGGGACTGGGCTCTGGGGCCAACGTCCTGACTTTC
NA	TRBV6-5	TRBJ2-7	once	CASSSQGTYEQYF	TGTGCCAGCAGCTCCCAGGGTACCTACGAGCAGTACTTC
TRBD2	TRBV6-2/TRBV6-3	TRBJ2-1	once	CASSTGTTNEQFF	TGTGCCAGCAGTACCGGGACTACGAATGAGCAGTTCTTC
NA	TRBV6-4	TRBJ1-4	NA	CASSGGQGGEKLFF	TGTGCCAGCAGTGGAGGTCAGGGAGGGGAAAAACTGTTTTTT
NA	TRBV7-6	TRBJ2-3	once	CASSPGDLGTDTQYF	TGTGCCAGCAGCCCGGGGGACCTTGGCACAGATACGCAGTATTTT
NA	TRBV30	TRBJ2-3	once	CAWNMGQGPDTQYF	TGTGCCTGGAACATGGGGCAGGGCCCAGATACGCAGTATTTT
NA	TRBV5-6	TRBJ2-2	once	CASTITGSHGELFF	TGTGCCAGCACCATAACAGGGTCCCACGGGGAGCTGTTTTTT
TRBD2	TRBV7-3	TRBJ2-3	NA	CASSPGLAGLDTQYF	TGTGCCAGCAGCCCGGGACTAGCGGGGCTTGATACGCAGTATTTT
TRBD1	TRBV9	TRBJ2-3	NA	CASSDGQVPTDTQYF	TGTGCCAGCAGTGATGGACAGGTTCCCACAGATACGCAGTATTTT
NA	TRBV5-6	TRBJ1-2	NA	CASSSRPTPSPDGYTF	TGTGCCAGCAGCTCTAGACCCACCCCCTCCCCGGATGGCTACACCTTC
TRBD2	TRBV7-9	TRBJ2-5	NA	CASRSTSGGETQYF	TGTGCCAGCAGATCGACTAGCGGGGGGGAGACCCAGTACTTC
NA	TRBV5-1	TRBJ1-1	once	CASLPNRRDSDIMNTEAFF	TGCGCCAGCCTCCCTAATAGACGCGACAGCGATATCATGAACACTGAAGCTTTCTTT
TRBD2	TRBV19	TRBJ2-1	NA	CASSIAAASGGARSYNEQFF	TGTGCCAGTAGTATAGCAGCGGCTAGCGGGGGGGCCCGATCCTACAATGAGCAGTTCTTC
NA	TRBV7-2	TRBJ2-7	NA	CASSSLSSYEQYF	TGTGCCAGCAGCTCCCTCAGCTCCTACGAGCAGTACTTC
NA	TRBV5-4	TRBJ2-2	few	CASSFWTGVNTGELFF	TGTGCCAGCAGCTTCTGGACGGGAGTAAACACCGGGGAGCTGTTTTTT
TRBD1	TRBV30	TRBJ1-2	once	CAWSNRGRGRSSYGYTF	TGTGCCTGGAGTAACAGGGGCCGGGGGCGAAGTAGCTATGGCTACACCTTC
NA	TRBV5-8	TRBJ2-6	NA	CASSLVGGPGANVLTF	TGTGCCAGCAGCTTGGTTGGGGGCCCTGGGGCCAACGTCCTGACTTTC
NA	TRBV5-6	TRBJ2-7	NA	CASSYLTGVIDEQYF	TGTGCCAGCAGTTATCTAACGGGGGTCATCGACGAGCAGTACTTC
NA	TRBV14	TRBJ2-6	NA	CASSQRGANVLTF	TGTGCCAGCAGCCAGAGAGGGGCCAACGTCCTGACTTTC
TRBD1	TRBV18	TRBJ1-6	NA	CASSLGQNNSPLHF	TGTGCCAGCTCACTGGGACAGAATAATTCACCCCTCCACTTT
TRBD1	TRBV5-5	TRBJ2-2	once	CASTLGGQGFTGELFF	TGTGCCAGCACCTTGGGGGGACAGGGATTCACCGGGGAGCTGTTTTTT
NA	TRBV19	TRBJ1-3	NA	CASSGRTLSGNTIYF	TGTGCCAGTAGCGGGAGGACGCTCTCTGGAAACACCATATATTTT